This TCR beta chain was retrieved from a study of cytomegalovirus exposure and HLA in healthy donors. There are 14 residues in the CDR3. CDR1 is MNHNS, CDR2 SASEGT, per germline. Trimming removed 6 bases from V and 3 bases from J, with 12 bases in between. This clone was counted once. The PCR used 60 Vbeta and 13 Jbeta primers. The protocol was immunoSEQ multiplex PCR, while the TCRdb copy is restricted to in-frame clones and leaves out a portion. Here the sample spans 150,000 to 200,000 clones, 75% to 90% being singletons. Sequences were obtained from PBMCs. This receptor was taken from a male donor in good health and CMV-seropositive. The chain has TRBV6-1 and TRBJ1-5; D is unclear. In nucleotides, the CDR3 is TGTGCCAGCAGGGCCTGGCAGATCAATCAGCCCCAGCATTTT. It codes for CASRAWQINQPQHF.